This T cell receptor beta chain was retrieved from a study of T cells in Graves' hyperthyroidism and ophthalmopathy. The V gene lost 3 bases and the J gene lost 6 bases, with 9 bases spanning the gap. Germline V gene sequence: CDR1 LNHDA, CDR2 SQIVND (reference sequence). The CDR3 consists of 13 residues. TCR beta CDR3 regions were amplified from RNA transcripts. TCR CDR3 underwent first-round RT-PCR with the HTBI primer set. TCRdb used MiXCR to reprocess the multiplex PCR reads, holding one entry per CDR3 protein. Counted here are some 210,000 distinct CDR3 sequences, roughly 15% occurring once; the ten biggest clones make up approximately 50%.

The sequence was obtained from a man in his fifties or sixties with Graves' hyperthyroidism. The V and J genes are TRBV19 and TRBJ1-5; TRBD1 might be the D (6 bases). Source material: blood. The CDR3 coding sequence is TGTGCCAGTAGTATTGGGGGGCTTCAGCCCCAGCATTTT. Encoded protein: CASSIGGLQPQHF.